What follows are 13 T cell receptor beta chains derived from one specimen sequenced in a study of T cell repertoires in cytomegalovirus infection. Each CDR3 protein gets one entry after TCRdb re-called the reads with MiXCR. This sample has roughly 500,000 distinct CDR3 sequences, with approximately 15% found just once. The material sequenced was CD8+ T cells from PBMCs. The receptors originated from a human donor in good health (CMV status not recorded). Some clones in this sample may be carry-over from other donors' samples.

This clonotype was observed a few times. This sequence joins TRBV3-1 and TRBJ2-2; D is possibly TRBD1 (6 bases). The CDR3 is 14 amino acids. Germline V gene data show CDR1 as LGHDT and CDR2 as YNNKEL (reference sequence). Trimming left V 11 bases short and J 0 bases short, with 13 bases between. CDR3 sequence (DNA): TGTGCCTCTCAGGGGCGGTCGAACACCGGGGAGCTGTTTTTT. This translates into CASQGRSNTGELFF.

The rearrangement uses TRBV6-1 and TRBJ2-3; D is ambiguous. The ends were cut back, 9 bases at V and 0 bases at J, with 10 bases in the middle. The CDR3 is 13 residues long. CDR1 is MNHNS and CDR2 is SASEGT in the germline V gene. The CDR3 DNA is TGTGCCAGTGAAACATCTAGCACAGATACGCAGTATTTT. As protein: CASETSSTDTQYF.

This clonotype has a count of ten or more. This chain links TRBV19 with TRBJ2-7; D is uncertain. Trimming pared 1 base from V and 2 bases from J, leaving 6 bases between. Germline values: CDR1 LNHDA, CDR2 SQIVND (reference sequence). The CDR3 length is 13 residues. CDR3 sequence reads: CASSIGGTYEQYF. Written as DNA, the CDR3 is TGTGCCAGTAGTATAGGTGGAACCTACGAGCAGTACTTC.

The CDR3 here is CASSSRTGLFHYGYTF. The CDR3 DNA sequence: TGTGCCAGCAGCTCTAGGACAGGACTCTTCCACTATGGCTACACCTTC. The chain joins TRBV12-3 or TRBV12-4 to TRBJ1-2; 7 nucleotides match TRBD1. The CDR3 is 16 residues long. The V gene end was trimmed by 6 bases and the J gene end by 3 bases; junction bases not matched to a gene: 13.

A note on this clonotype: It is likely a read error, because the conserved phenylalanine at the end of the CDR3 is missing. The rearrangement joins TRBV27 to TRBJ2-1; tentative D call: TRBD1 (6 bases). Trimming left V 0 bases short and J 7 bases short, with 10 bases between. This CDR3 comprises 14 residues. From germline, CDR1 is MNHEY and CDR2 SMNVEV (reference sequence). The CDR3 nucleotides read TGTGCCAGCAGTTTATCTGGGGGCTATAATGAGCAGTTCTTA. Its protein product is CASSLSGGYNEQFL.

This clonotype was seen at least ten times. The chain has TRBV19 and TRBJ1-1; D is unclear. The CDR3 is made up of 13 amino acids. Germline V gene lookup returns CDR1 LNHDA and CDR2 SQIVND (reference sequence). V was cut by 3 bases and J by 0 bases, with 5 bases left in between. The DNA of the CDR3 is TGTGCCAGTAGTATTTCAGTGAACACTGAAGCTTTCTTT. As protein: CASSISVNTEAFF.

The rearrangement uses TRBV9 and TRBJ2-1; TRBD1 matches at 9 bases. The CDR3 consists of 15 residues. Germline V gives CDR1 SGDLS, CDR2 YYNGEE. V shed 2 bases, J shed 8 bases, and the junction held 8 bases outside the gene matches. CDR3 bases: TGTGCCAGCAGCGTGAAGGGACAGGGTTTCGATGAGCAGTTCTTC. It translates to CASSVKGQGFDEQFF.

This clonotype was recorded at least ten times. The chain joins TRBV12-3 or TRBV12-4 to TRBJ2-1, with a weak D call TRBD2 (5 bases). V lost 3 bases and J 9 bases, leaving 6 bases between the germline ends. The CDR3 totals 11 residues. This CDR3 reads CASSFEGEQFF. In DNA form, the CDR3 reads TGTGCCAGCAGTTTTGAGGGTGAGCAGTTCTTC.

The chain carries TRBV12-3 or TRBV12-4 and TRBJ1-1; no firm D call. The length of the CDR3 is 14 residues. V was shortened by 7 bases and J by 8 bases, with 20 bases between the two germline ends. The CDR3 coding sequence is TGTGCCAGCACCCCGGGCCCTGGCCCAGAAGAAGCTTTCTTT. Protein product: CASTPGPGPEEAFF.

In this sample, this clonotype turned up a few times. The chain recombines TRBV4-2 with TRBJ2-7; weak D call: TRBD2 (5 bases). In germline, CDR1 is LGHNA, CDR2 YNFKEQ. V gave up 3 bases and J gave up 1 base, with 10 bases separating them. The CDR3 covers 14 residues. CDR3 DNA: TGTGCCAGCAGCCACGAACTAGTTTCCTACGAGCAGTACTTC. Translated: CASSHELVSYEQYF.

This clonotype was observed a handful of times. This sequence joins TRBV4-1 and TRBJ2-7; the match to TRBD2 covers 8 bases. The germline V gene encodes CDR1 MGHRA and CDR2 YSYEKL. This CDR3 region has 15 residues. Trimming removed 0 bases from V and 6 bases from J; junction bases left unmatched: 7. The CDR3 nucleotides read TGCGCCAGCAGCCAAGATCAAGCGGGAGAGGGCGAGCAGTACTTC. This gives the protein CASSQDQAGEGEQYF.

The chain couples TRBV6-6 to TRBJ2-1; TRBD2 might be the D (5 bases). The CDR3 contains 15 residues. Germline V CDR1 and CDR2: MNHNY, SVGAGI (reference sequence). V was cut by 0 bases and J by 9 bases, with 15 bases left in between. The CDR3 loop is CASSYSALAPPEQFF. The CDR3 region has the DNA TGTGCCAGCAGTTACTCAGCGCTAGCCCCTCCTGAGCAGTTCTTC.

This clonotype was seen ten or more times. The chain is built from TRBV7-6 and TRBJ2-2, with D possibly TRBD2 on 6 matching bases. Germline CDR1 SGHVS, CDR2 FNYEAQ. The CDR3 totals 15 residues. Trimming took 0 bases from V and 3 from J, leaving 8 bases between them. As DNA, the CDR3 is TGTGCCAGCAGCTTAGCGGGAGGATACACCGGGGAGCTGTTTTTT. Protein sequence: CASSLAGGYTGELFF. The variable domain in full, with the rest retrieved from reference TRBV7-6 and TRBJ2-2, is GAGVSQSPRYKVTKRGQDVALRCDPISGHVSLYWYRQALGQGPEFLTYFNYEAQQDKSGLPNDRFSAERPEGSISTLTIQRTEQRDSAMYRCASSLAGGYTGELFFGEGSRLTVL.